This T cell receptor beta chain was observed in a study of blood T cell repertoires in COVID-19. For the study at large: The cDNA or gDNA used as material had been derived from T cells, B-cell-depleted T cells, or PBMCs.

Trimming cost V 6 bases and J 0 bases, with 11 bases left between them. This CDR3 spans 14 amino acids. CDR1 is MNHEY and CDR2 is SVGAGI in the germline V gene. Original analysis: Estimated nucleated cell counts came from reference gene primer amplification. Produced via immunoSEQ multiplex PCR; TCRdb's table is partial and in-frame only. The DNA gave D and trimming, while V, J and clone size come from that table. The sample has under 250,000 clones; 65% to 90% are singletons. Enrolled through a virtual design, the participants were between roughly 18 and 90 years of age and came from about two dozen US areas.

The V and J genes are TRBV6-5 and TRBJ1-1; D remains unclear. This clonotype originated in a woman in her fifties or sixties with acute COVID-19. The sample consisted of PBMCs or T cells enriched from blood (not recorded which). The chain's CDR3 is CASSPWALNTEAFF. The CDR3 DNA follows: TGTGCCAGCAGCCCCTGGGCCCTGAACACTGAAGCTTTCTTT.